The clone carrying this T cell receptor beta chain was observed many times. Each CDR3 protein gets one entry after TCRdb re-called the 5' RACE reads with MiXCR. The repertoire holds some 67,000 distinct CDR3 sequences, with roughly an eighth as singletons. This entry is derived from a study of early T cells in non-severe SARS-CoV-2 infection. From germline, CDR1 is SQVTM and CDR2 ANQGSEA. V lost 7 bases to trimming and J lost 5 bases; unmatched junction nucleotides: 1. The CDR3 length is 10 residues. This rearrangement joins TRBV29-1 to TRBJ2-5, with 7 bases fitting TRBD1. The sequencing input was whole blood. The receptor comes from an adult who was a healthcare worker with PCR-confirmed SARS-CoV-2 infection or an uninfected control (not recorded which). The DNA of the CDR3 is TGCAGCGCCAGGGGGGAGACCCAGTACTTC. Translation gives CSARGETQYF. The variable domain in full, completed from reference TRBV29-1 and TRBJ2-5, reads SAVISQKPSRDICQRGTSLTIQCQVDSQVTMMFWYRQQPGQSLTLIATANQGSEATYESGFVIDKFPISRPNLTFSTLTVSNMSPEDSSIYLCSARGETQYFGPGTRLLVL.